One sample yielded the 9 T cell receptor beta chains listed below, sequenced in a study of blood T cell repertoires in COVID-19. TCRdb's copy holds only in-frame clones and misses some; the assay was immunoSEQ multiplex PCR. The sample holds fewer than 250,000 clones; 65% to 85% are singletons and the top ten take around 8.7%. Source material: peripheral blood. These receptors were collected from a woman in her fifties or sixties with acute or convalescent COVID-19.

The chain carries TRBV19 and TRBJ2-2; TRBD1 aligns across 9 bases. The CDR3 is 15 amino acids. The V gene's germline CDR1 is LNHDA and CDR2 SQIVND (reference sequence). V dropped 5 bases and J dropped 5; count of bases not matched to a gene: 6. The CDR3 region has the DNA TGTGCCAGTAGTCCCCGACAGGGGGGTACCGGGGAGCTGTTTTTT. It encodes CASSPRQGGTGELFF.

V usage is TRBV7-9 and J usage is TRBJ1-2, with D unclear. V was clipped by 5 bases and J by 4 bases, with 17 bases between them. CDR1 and CDR2 (germline): SEHNR, FQNEAQ (reference sequence). The CDR3 extends over 15 amino acids. CDR3 region: CASSPSGSGIYGYTF. CDR3 nucleotides: TGTGCCAGCAGCCCAAGCGGTTCGGGAATCTATGGCTACACCTTC.

There are many counts of this clone. The CDR3 DNA reads as TGTGCCAGCAGTTCCGGGACAGGGATCTACGAGCAGTACTTC. Translating gives CASSSGTGIYEQYF. The chain links TRBV28 to TRBJ2-7, with TRBD1 matching 9 bases. The CDR3 runs to 14 residues. Losses at the gene ends were 4 bases for V and 3 bases for J; bases not matched to a gene: 4. Germline V gene data show CDR1 as MDHEN and CDR2 as SYDVKM.

The CDR3 loop is CASTSRDKEQFF. The CDR3 bases are TGTGCCAGCACCTCGAGGGATAAGGAGCAGTTCTTC. The chain links TRBV12-3 or TRBV12-4 to TRBJ2-1; tentatively, D is TRBD2 (5 bases). V was pared by 7 bases and J by 10 bases, with 14 bases between. The CDR3 is 12 residues long.

Here the CDR3 DNA reads TGTGCCAGCAGTGGATGGGGGGGGCTTAATAAAAACATTCAGTACTTC. As protein: CASSGWGGLNKNIQYF. The rearrangement joins TRBV6-1 to TRBJ2-4; possible D gene TRBD2, 7 bases. The V gene lost 4 bases and the J gene lost 4 bases, with 17 bases spanning the gap. The CDR3 covers 16 residues. CDR1 is MNHNS and CDR2 is SASEGT in the germline V gene.

This chain connects TRBV14 to TRBJ1-3; D ambiguous. Germline values: CDR1 SGHDN, CDR2 FVKESK. The germline V and J ends were trimmed by 8 bases and 4 bases, with 9 bases remaining between them. The CDR3 totals 12 residues. CDR3 DNA sequence: TGTGCCAGCGGAGGACGAGGAAACACCATATATTTT. It specifies CASGGRGNTIYF.

The chain combines TRBV30 with TRBJ2-1; possibly TRBD1 for D (5 bases). Germline CDR1 is GTSNPN and CDR2 is SVGIG (reference sequence). CDR3 length: 14 amino acids. V lost 7 bases and J lost 6, with 19 bases in between. The CDR3 spells CASPLGRQGNEQFF. CDR3 DNA: TGTGCCTCTCCTCTAGGACGTCAGGGCAATGAGCAGTTCTTC. The complete variable domain, with remaining parts taken from reference TRBV30 and TRBJ2-1, reads SQTIHQWPATLVQPVGSPLSLECTVEGTSNPNLYWYRQAAGRGLQLLFYSVGIGQISSEVPQNLSASRPQDRQFILSSKKLLLSDSGFYLCASPLGRQGNEQFFGPGTRLTVL.

The chain links TRBV24-1 to TRBJ2-2, with D perhaps matching TRBD2 (6 bases). The CDR3 loop spans 15 amino acids. CDR1 and CDR2 (germline): KGHDR, SFDVKD. Between the trimmed V and J ends, which lost 5 bases and 7 bases, there was a span of 16 bases. The CDR3 loop is CATSGRGLSGGELFF. The CDR3 DNA reads as TGTGCCACCAGTGGGAGGGGCCTAAGTGGCGGGGAGCTGTTTTTT.

V is TRBV27 and J is TRBJ2-7; 7 bases match TRBD2. The CDR3 is 13 residues long. Germline V gene data show CDR1 as MNHEY and CDR2 as SMNVEV (reference sequence). Trimming took 4 bases from V and 4 from J; bases not matched to a gene: 4. The CDR3 is CASSWGGSYEQYF. The CDR3, as DNA: TGTGCCAGCAGTTGGGGGGGTTCGTACGAGCAGTACTTC.